Below, 9 T cell receptor beta chains from the same sample are listed, as sequenced in a study of T cell changes during pregnancy in multiple sclerosis. Sequencing was performed with immunoSEQ multiplex PCR; in TCRdb, only in-frame clones are kept and a portion is missing. The profile shows tens of thousands of clones, 80% to 95% of them singletons. This sample comprised peripheral blood, obtained before pregnancy. These receptors all stem from a female donor with multiple sclerosis, enrolled in a pregnancy study.

This sequence joins TRBV28 and TRBJ2-7; possibly TRBD2 for D (6 bases). The CDR3 has 14 residues. Germline V gene lookup returns CDR1 MDHEN and CDR2 SYDVKM. Trimming removed 4 bases at V and 3 bases at J, with 13 bases between. CDR3 sequence: CASSSSRGLYEQYF. The CDR3 DNA reads TGTGCCAGCAGTTCCTCCCGGGGACTCTACGAGCAGTACTTC.

This chain connects TRBV29-1 to TRBJ2-1, with TRBD2 identical over 11 bases. The CDR3 totals 14 residues. Germline V gene lookup returns CDR1 SQVTM and CDR2 ANQGSEA. V was pared by 7 bases and J by 4 bases, with 6 bases of the junction left unmatched. CDR3 amino acids: CSATWTSGYNEQFF. In nucleotides, the CDR3 is TGCAGCGCCACCTGGACTAGCGGGTACAATGAGCAGTTCTTC.

This rearrangement joins TRBV2 to TRBJ1-6; maybe TRBD1 (6 bases). Germline CDR1 SNHLY, CDR2 FYNNEI. CDR3 size: 14 residues. Trimming pared 4 bases from V and 10 bases from J, leaving 14 bases between. CDR3 sequence (DNA): TGTGCCAGCAGTGGGCAGGGGTTGGGATCACCCCTCCACTTT. This translates into CASSGQGLGSPLHF. The full variable domain, with the rest looked up from reference TRBV2 and TRBJ1-6, is EPEVTQTPSHQVTQMGQEVILRCVPISNHLYFYWYRQILGQKVEFLVSFYNNEISEKSEIFDDQFSVERPDGSNFTLKIRSTKLEDSAMYFCASSGQGLGSPLHFGNGTRLTVT.

The chain has TRBV7-9 and TRBJ1-2; TRBD1 matches 10 bases. The junction had 6 bases not matched to a gene; V was cut back by 4 bases and J by 1 base. The CDR3 covers 16 residues. Germline loops: CDR1 SEHNR, CDR2 FQNEAQ (reference sequence). In DNA form, the CDR3 reads TGTGCCAGCAGCTCGGAGACAGGGGGCCGTAACTATGGCTACACCTTC. It specifies CASSSETGGRNYGYTF.

The J gene is TRBJ2-1, the V gene TRBV9; 7 bases map to TRBD2. This CDR3 has 14 residues. Germline V CDR1 and CDR2: SGDLS, YYNGEE. V was pared by 3 bases and J by 6 bases, with 6 bases of the junction left unmatched. As DNA, the CDR3 is TGTGCCAGCAGCGCTGGGGGGGGTCTCAATGAGCAGTTCTTC. Translation: CASSAGGGLNEQFF.

V usage is TRBV4-2 and J usage is TRBJ1-2; D not certain. V dropped 0 bases and J dropped 6 bases, with 11 bases sitting between them. This CDR3 spans 14 amino acids. CDR1 and CDR2 from the germline V gene are LGHNA and YNFKEQ. The CDR3 region has the DNA TGTGCCAGCAGCCAAGACAGAGTAAGCGATGGCTACACCTTC. This gives the protein CASSQDRVSDGYTF.

The V gene is TRBV18, the J gene TRBJ2-5; D possibly corresponds to TRBD1 (6 bases). Trimming stripped 6 bases from V and 2 bases from J, with 10 bases between. Germline lookup yields CDR1 KGHSH and CDR2 LQKENI. The CDR3 consists of 13 residues. This CDR3 reads CASSHGQQETQYF. As DNA, the CDR3 is TGTGCCAGCTCCCACGGACAGCAAGAGACCCAGTACTTC.

The chain has TRBV7-8 and TRBJ1-1, with D maybe TRBD1 (6 bases). Trimming took 5 bases from V and 1 from J, leaving 17 bases between them. This CDR3 comprises 16 residues. Germline V gene sequence: CDR1 SGHVS, CDR2 FQNEAQ. The CDR3 is CASSHRGGQGNTEAFF. CDR3 bases: TGTGCCAGCAGCCACCGGGGGGGGCAAGGGAACACTGAAGCTTTCTTT.

The chain carries TRBV15 and TRBJ2-7; D is uncertain. V dropped 5 bases and J dropped 1 base, with 18 bases sitting between them. The length of the CDR3 is 16 residues. Germline V gene data show CDR1 as LNHNV and CDR2 as YYDKDF (reference sequence). Here the CDR3 reads CATSSPGVTPSYEQYF. The CDR3 coding sequence is TGTGCCACCAGCTCCCCTGGAGTGACCCCGTCCTACGAGCAGTACTTC.